The entry below describes one T cell receptor (beta chain). Its antigen is unknown. These data belong to a study of vaccination effects on CD4 cells after COVID-19. Points from the study as a whole: Clones of infection and vaccine origin contracted markedly late after vaccination.

The CDR3 is made up of 13 amino acids. Trimming stripped 2 bases from V and 1 base from J, with 6 bases between. CDR1 SGHNT and CDR2 YYREEE come from the germline V gene (reference sequence). Repertoires were generated with immunoSEQ multiplex PCR, while TCRdb's copy carries only in-frame clones and drops some. The sample holds over 50,000 clones, around 73% seen once. ViraFEST expansion of antigen-specific CD4+ T cells with viral peptide pools preceded sequencing. With roughly 9 days of culture completed, CD4+ T cells were isolated. Every participant took two doses of the BNT162b2 or mRNA-1273 vaccine. Nucleocapsid antibody tests were negative, and the vaccine recipients had no prior SARS-CoV-2 infection. It was with about 10 IU/ml IL-2 and 8 to 10 ug/ml peptides that 1.5 million to 2.5 million PBMC per well were cultured.

The TCR comes from a human donor who received a COVID-19 vaccine. This specimen was CD4+ T cells from PBMCs cultured with HCoV-229E spike peptides, taken after COVID-19 vaccination. This chain links TRBV5-4 with TRBJ1-1; D is perhaps TRBD1 (5 bases). The CDR3 reads CASSLRGNTEAFF. The CDR3 region has the DNA TGTGCCAGCAGCTTAAGGGGGAACACTGAAGCTTTCTTT.